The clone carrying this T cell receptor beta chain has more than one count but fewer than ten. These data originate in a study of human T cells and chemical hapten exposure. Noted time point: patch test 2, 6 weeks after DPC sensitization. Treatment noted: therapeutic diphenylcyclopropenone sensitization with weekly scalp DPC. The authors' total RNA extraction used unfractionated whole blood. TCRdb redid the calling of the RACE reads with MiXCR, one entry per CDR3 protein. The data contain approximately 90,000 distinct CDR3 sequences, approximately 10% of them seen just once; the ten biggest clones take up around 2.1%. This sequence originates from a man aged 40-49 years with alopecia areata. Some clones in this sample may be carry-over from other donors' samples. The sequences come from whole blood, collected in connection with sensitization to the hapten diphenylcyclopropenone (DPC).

In nucleotides, the CDR3 is TGTGCCAGCAGTTCTCCCGGGACTAGCGGGGCGCAGTACTTC. Its translation is CASSSPGTSGAQYF. V is TRBV6-5 and J is TRBJ2-7; 13 bases match TRBD2. Germline CDR1 is MNHEY and CDR2 is SVGAGI. The CDR3 runs to 14 residues. The ends lost 4 bases at V and 9 bases at J; junction bases unmatched: 6.